This T cell receptor (beta chain) was sequenced during a study of CD8 T cells in ankylosing spondylitis. As for this clonotype: No antigen is known for it.

TCRdb re-called the 5' RACE reads through MiXCR, storing one row per CDR3 protein. This table holds fewer than 650,000 distinct CDR3 sequences, about an eighth found once. Germline CDR1 is LGHDT and CDR2 is YNNKEL (reference sequence). The V gene lost 4 bases and the J gene lost 8 bases, with 12 bases spanning the gap. CDR3 length: 13 residues. Whole-study findings and limits: Among TCR beta sequences, a motif of eight or nine highly homologous variants appeared characteristic of ankylosing spondylitis blood. As reported, disease-linked clones showed significant enrichment in matched ankylosing spondylitis synovial fluid.

The source of this sequence is a male donor with ankylosing spondylitis. The sample was blood, either unsorted or a sorted T cell fraction (not recorded which). The chain is built from TRBV3-1 and TRBJ2-1, with D possibly matching TRBD1 (5 bases). The CDR3 loop reads CASSPRRGDEQFF. CDR3 sequence (DNA): TGTGCCAGCAGCCCCAGAAGGGGCGATGAGCAGTTCTTC.